These 5 T cell receptor beta chains came from one sample sequenced in a study of OX40 agonist ivuxolimab in advanced cancers. Produced via immunoSEQ multiplex PCR; TCRdb's table is partial and in-frame only. This sample has some 99,000 clones, with about 90% found just once. The sequencing used CD4+ or CD8+ T cells sorted from blood, collected in a trial of the OX40 agonist ivuxolimab. The source of these receptors is an adult with an advanced solid tumor such as melanoma, head and neck, liver or kidney cancer.

This clone was observed a single time. V and J are TRBV5-1 and TRBJ2-3; perhaps TRBD1 as D (5 bases). The length of the CDR3 is 14 residues. The V gene lost 0 bases and the J gene lost 2 bases, with 7 bases spanning the gap. Germline values: CDR1 SGHRS, CDR2 YFSETQ. CDR3: CASSLGQFTDTQYF. CDR3 nucleotides: TGCGCCAGCAGCTTGGGACAGTTCACAGATACGCAGTATTTT.

The chain is built from TRBV4-1 and TRBJ2-7; D is possibly TRBD2 (5 bases). CDR1 and CDR2 from the germline V gene are MGHRA and YSYEKL. Trimming pared 2 bases from V and 2 bases from J, leaving 10 bases between. This CDR3 is 14 amino acids long. DNA of the CDR3: TGCGCCAGCAGCCAATTCGCGGGTCCCTACGAGCAGTACTTC. This translates into CASSQFAGPYEQYF.

V is TRBV10-3 and J is TRBJ1-1, with 8 bases that match TRBD1. CDR1 is ENHRY and CDR2 is SYGVKD in the germline V gene. Trimming cost V 5 bases and J 1 base; bases outside gene matches: 3. This CDR3 comprises 14 residues. For the CDR3, the DNA is TGTGCCATCAGTTGGCAGGGGGCGAACACTGAAGCTTTCTTT. It specifies CAISWQGANTEAFF.

The genes are TRBV18 and TRBJ2-2; the match to TRBD1 covers 7 bases. Germline CDR1 reads KGHSH; CDR2 reads LQKENI. This CDR3 has 15 residues. V dropped 4 bases and J dropped 3; count of bases not matched to a gene: 5. This CDR3 is CASSRGQGDTGELFF. As DNA, the CDR3 is TGTGCCAGCTCACGAGGTCAGGGGGACACCGGGGAGCTGTTTTTT. Based on the CDR3 plus reference TRBV18 and TRBJ2-2, the full variable domain is NAGVMQNPRHLVRRRGQEARLRCSPMKGHSHVYWYRQLPEEGLKFMVYLQKENIIDESGMPKERFSAEFPKEGPSILRIQQVVRGDSAAYFCASSRGQGDTGELFFGEGSRLTVL.

This chain connects TRBV7-9 to TRBJ1-2, with D possibly TRBD1 on 5 matching bases. Germline loops: CDR1 SEHNR, CDR2 FQNEAQ (reference sequence). The CDR3 extends over 13 amino acids. Trimming shortened V by 2 bases and J by 4 bases, and 8 bases separated the two germline ends. The CDR3 spells CASSLSQGYGYTF. The CDR3 DNA reads as TGTGCCAGCAGCTTATCCCAGGGCTATGGCTACACCTTC.